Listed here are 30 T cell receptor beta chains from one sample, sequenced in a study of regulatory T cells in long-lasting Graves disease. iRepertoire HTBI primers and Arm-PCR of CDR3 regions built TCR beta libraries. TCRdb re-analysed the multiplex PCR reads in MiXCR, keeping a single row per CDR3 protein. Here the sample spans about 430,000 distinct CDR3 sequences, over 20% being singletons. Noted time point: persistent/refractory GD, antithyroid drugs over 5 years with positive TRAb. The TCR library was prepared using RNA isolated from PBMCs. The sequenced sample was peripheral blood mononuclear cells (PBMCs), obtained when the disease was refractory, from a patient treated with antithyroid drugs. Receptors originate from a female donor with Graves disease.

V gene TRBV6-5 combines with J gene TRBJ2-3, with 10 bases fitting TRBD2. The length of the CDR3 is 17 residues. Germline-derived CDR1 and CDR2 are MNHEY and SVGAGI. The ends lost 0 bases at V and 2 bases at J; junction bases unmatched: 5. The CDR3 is CASSYSGLARLTDTQYF. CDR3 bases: TGTGCCAGCAGTTACTCGGGACTAGCGAGACTCACAGATACGCAGTATTTT.

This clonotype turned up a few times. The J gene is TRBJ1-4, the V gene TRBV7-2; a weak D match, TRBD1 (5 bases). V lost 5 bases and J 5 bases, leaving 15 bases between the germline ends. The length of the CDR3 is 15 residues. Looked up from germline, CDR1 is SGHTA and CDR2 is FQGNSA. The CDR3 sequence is CASSPLGQINEKLFF. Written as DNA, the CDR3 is TGTGCCAGCAGCCCACTGGGGCAAATAAATGAAAAACTGTTTTTT.

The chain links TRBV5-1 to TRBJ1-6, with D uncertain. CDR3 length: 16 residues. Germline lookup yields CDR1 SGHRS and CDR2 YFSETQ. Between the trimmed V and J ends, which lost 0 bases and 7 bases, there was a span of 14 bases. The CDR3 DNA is TGCGCCAGCAGCTTGGAGGGAAAAAGGATAAATTCACCCCTCCACTTT. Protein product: CASSLEGKRINSPLHF.

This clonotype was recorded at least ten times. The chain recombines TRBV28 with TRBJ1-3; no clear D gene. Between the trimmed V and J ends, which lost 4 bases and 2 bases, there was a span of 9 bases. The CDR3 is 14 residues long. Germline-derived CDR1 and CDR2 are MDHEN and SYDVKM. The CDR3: CASSSRRAGNTIYF. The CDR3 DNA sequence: TGTGCCAGCAGTTCCCGTCGGGCTGGAAACACCATATATTTT.

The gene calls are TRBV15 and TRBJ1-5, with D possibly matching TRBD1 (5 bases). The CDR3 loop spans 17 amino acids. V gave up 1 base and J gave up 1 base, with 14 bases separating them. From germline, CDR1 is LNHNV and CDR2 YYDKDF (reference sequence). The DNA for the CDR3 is TGTGCCACCAGCAGAGCTCTCCGAGGGGAAAGCAATCAGCCCCAGCATTTT. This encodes CATSRALRGESNQPQHF.

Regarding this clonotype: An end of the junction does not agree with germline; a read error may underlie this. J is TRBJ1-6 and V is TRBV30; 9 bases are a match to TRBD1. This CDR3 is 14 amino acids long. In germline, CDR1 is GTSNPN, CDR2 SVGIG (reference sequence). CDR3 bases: TGTGTCTGGGGGGACAGGGCCGTCAATTCACCCCTCCACTTT. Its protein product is CVWGDRAVNSPLHF.

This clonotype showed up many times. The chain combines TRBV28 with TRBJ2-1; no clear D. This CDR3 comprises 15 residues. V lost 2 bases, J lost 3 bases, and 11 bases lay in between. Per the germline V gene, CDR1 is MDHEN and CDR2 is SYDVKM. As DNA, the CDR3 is TGTGCCAGCAGTTTAAACCGGAACGTCTACAATGAGCAGTTCTTC. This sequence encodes CASSLNRNVYNEQFF. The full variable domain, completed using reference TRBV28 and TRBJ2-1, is DVKVTQSSRYLVKRTGEKVFLECVQDMDHENMFWYRQDPGLGLRLIYFSYDVKMKEKGDIPEGYSVSREKKERFSLILESASTNQTSMYLCASSLNRNVYNEQFFGPGTRLTVL.

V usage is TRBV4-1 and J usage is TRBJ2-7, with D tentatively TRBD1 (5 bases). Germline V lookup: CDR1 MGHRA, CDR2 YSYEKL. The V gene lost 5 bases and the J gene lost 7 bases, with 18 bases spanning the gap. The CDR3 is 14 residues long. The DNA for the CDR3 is TGCGCCAGCAGCGAGACACCAGGGAAGTGGGAGCAGTACTTC. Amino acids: CASSETPGKWEQYF.

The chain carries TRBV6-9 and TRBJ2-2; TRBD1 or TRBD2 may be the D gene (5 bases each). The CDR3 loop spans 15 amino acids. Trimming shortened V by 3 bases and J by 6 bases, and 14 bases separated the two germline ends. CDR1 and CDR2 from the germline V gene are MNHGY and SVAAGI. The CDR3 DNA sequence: TGTGCCAGCAGTTACTCGAAGGGACGATCCGGGGAGCTGTTTTTT. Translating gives CASSYSKGRSGELFF.

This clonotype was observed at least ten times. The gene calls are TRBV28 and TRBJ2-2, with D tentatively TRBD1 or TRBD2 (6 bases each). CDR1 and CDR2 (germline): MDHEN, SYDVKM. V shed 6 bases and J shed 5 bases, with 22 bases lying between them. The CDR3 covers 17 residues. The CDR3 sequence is CASSGTGRGIKTGELFF. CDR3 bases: TGTGCCAGCAGCGGAACAGGGCGCGGGATAAAAACCGGGGAGCTGTTTTTT.

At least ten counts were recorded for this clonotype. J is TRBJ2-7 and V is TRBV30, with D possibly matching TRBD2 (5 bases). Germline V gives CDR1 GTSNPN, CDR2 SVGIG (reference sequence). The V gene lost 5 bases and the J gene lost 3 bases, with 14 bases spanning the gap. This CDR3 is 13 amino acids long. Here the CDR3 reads CAWARGSVYEQYF. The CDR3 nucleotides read TGTGCCTGGGCACGTGGTAGCGTCTACGAGCAGTACTTC. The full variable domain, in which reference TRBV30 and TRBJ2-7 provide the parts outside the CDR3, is SQTIHQWPATLVQPVGSPLSLECTVEGTSNPNLYWYRQAAGRGLQLLFYSVGIGQISSEVPQNLSASRPQDRQFILSSKKLLLSDSGFYLCAWARGSVYEQYFGPGTRLTVT.

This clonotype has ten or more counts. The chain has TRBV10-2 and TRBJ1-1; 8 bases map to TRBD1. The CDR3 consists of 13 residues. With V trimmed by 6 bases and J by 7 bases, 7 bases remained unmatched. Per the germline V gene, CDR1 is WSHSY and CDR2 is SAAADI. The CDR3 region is CASRGDRPFEAFF. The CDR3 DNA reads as TGCGCCAGCAGGGGGGACAGGCCTTTTGAAGCTTTCTTT.

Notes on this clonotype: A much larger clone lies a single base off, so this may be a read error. The CDR3 loop is CASSLKATGAHEQYF. CDR3 sequence (DNA): TGTGCCAGCAGCTTAAAAGCGACAGGGGCACACGAGCAGTACTTC. The chain uses TRBV11-2 and TRBJ2-7; the match to TRBD1 covers 8 bases. Germline CDR1 reads SGHAT; CDR2 reads FQNNGV. This CDR3 region has 15 residues. The junction had 8 bases not matched to a gene; V was cut back by 2 bases and J by 5 bases.

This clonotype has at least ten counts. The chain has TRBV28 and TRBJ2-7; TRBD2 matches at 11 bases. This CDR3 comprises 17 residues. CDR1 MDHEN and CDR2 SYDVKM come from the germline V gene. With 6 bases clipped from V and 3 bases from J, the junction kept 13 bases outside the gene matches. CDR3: CASSSARGTSGNYEQYF. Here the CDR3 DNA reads TGTGCCAGCAGCTCAGCGAGGGGGACTAGCGGTAACTACGAGCAGTACTTC.

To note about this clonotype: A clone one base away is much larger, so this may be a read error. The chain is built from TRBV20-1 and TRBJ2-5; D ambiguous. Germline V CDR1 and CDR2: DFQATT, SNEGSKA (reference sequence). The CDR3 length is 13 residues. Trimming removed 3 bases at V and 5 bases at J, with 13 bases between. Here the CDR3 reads CSASEGHGETQYF. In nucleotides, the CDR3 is TGCAGTGCTAGTGAAGGCCATGGGGAGACCCAGTACTTC.

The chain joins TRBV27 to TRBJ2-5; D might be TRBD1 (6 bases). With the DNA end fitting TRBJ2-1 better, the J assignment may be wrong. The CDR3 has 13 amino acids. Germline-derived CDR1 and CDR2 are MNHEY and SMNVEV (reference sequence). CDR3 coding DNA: TGTGCCAGCACCTCCCTGGGGGCGGATGAGCAGTTCTTC. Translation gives CASTSLGADEQFF.

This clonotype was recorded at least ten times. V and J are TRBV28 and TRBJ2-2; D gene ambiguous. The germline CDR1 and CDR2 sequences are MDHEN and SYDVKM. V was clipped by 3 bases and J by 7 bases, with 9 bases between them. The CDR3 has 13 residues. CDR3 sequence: CASSFLTDGELFF. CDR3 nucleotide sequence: TGTGCCAGCAGTTTCTTGACCGACGGGGAGCTGTTTTTT.

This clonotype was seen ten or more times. CDR3 in DNA: TGCAGTGCTAGGTCAGGTAGCGGGGACCAAGAGACCCAGTACTTC. It specifies CSARSGSGDQETQYF. V and J are TRBV20-1 and TRBJ2-5, with 8 bases that match TRBD2. The V segment lost 3 bases and the J segment 0 bases; nucleotides outside the gene matches: 6. From germline, CDR1 is DFQATT and CDR2 SNEGSKA (reference sequence). This CDR3 has 15 residues.

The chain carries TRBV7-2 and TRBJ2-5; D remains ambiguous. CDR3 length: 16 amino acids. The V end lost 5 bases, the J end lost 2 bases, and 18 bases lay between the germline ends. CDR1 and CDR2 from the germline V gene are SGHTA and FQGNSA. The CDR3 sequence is CASSQGILGPQETQYF. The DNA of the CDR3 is TGTGCCAGCAGCCAAGGGATTCTTGGGCCACAAGAGACCCAGTACTTC.

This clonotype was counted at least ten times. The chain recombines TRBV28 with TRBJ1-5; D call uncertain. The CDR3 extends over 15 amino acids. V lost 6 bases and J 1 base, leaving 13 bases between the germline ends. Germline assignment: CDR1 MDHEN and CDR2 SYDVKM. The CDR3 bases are TGTGCCAGCAGCCCACTCGGGGAGAGCAATCAGCCCCAGCATTTT. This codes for CASSPLGESNQPQHF.

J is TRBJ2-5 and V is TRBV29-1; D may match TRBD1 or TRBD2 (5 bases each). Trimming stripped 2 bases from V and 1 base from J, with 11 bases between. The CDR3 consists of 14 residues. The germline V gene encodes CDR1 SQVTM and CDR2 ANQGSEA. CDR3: CSVEWDGSQETQYF. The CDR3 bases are TGCAGCGTTGAATGGGACGGCTCCCAAGAGACCCAGTACTTC.

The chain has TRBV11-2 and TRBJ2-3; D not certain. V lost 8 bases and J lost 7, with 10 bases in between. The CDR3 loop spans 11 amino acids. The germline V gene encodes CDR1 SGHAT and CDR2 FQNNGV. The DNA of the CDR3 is TGTGCCAGCGAGGTCACTTATACGCAGTATTTT. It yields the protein CASEVTYTQYF.

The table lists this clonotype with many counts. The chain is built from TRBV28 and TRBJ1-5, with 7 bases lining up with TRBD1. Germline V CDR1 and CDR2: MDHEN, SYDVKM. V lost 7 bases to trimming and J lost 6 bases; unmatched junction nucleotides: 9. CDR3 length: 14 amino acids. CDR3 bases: TGTGCCAGCACCGACAGGGCAGGCGGTCAGCCCCAGCATTTT. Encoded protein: CASTDRAGGQPQHF. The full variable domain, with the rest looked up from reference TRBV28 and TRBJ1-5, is DVKVTQSSRYLVKRTGEKVFLECVQDMDHENMFWYRQDPGLGLRLIYFSYDVKMKEKGDIPEGYSVSREKKERFSLILESASTNQTSMYLCASTDRAGGQPQHFGDGTRLSIL.

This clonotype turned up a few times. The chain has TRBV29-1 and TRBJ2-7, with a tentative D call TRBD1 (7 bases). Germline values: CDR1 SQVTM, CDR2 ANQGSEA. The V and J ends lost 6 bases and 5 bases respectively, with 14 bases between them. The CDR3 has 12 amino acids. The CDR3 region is CSVVGGGNEQYF. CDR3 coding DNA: TGCAGCGTCGTCGGAGGGGGCAACGAGCAGTACTTC.

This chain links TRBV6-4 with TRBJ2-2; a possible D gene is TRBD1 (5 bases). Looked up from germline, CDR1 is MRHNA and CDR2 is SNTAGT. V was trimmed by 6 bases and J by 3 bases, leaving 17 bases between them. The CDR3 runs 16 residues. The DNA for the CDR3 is TGTGCCAGCAGCAAAGACAGTTCAAAGCACACCGGGGAGCTGTTTTTT. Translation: CASSKDSSKHTGELFF.

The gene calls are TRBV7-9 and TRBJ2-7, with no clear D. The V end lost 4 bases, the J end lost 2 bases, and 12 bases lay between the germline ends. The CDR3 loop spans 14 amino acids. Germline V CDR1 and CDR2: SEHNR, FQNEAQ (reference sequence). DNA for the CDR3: TGTGCCAGCAGCTACAGTGACGGACCCTACGAGCAGTACTTC. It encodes CASSYSDGPYEQYF.

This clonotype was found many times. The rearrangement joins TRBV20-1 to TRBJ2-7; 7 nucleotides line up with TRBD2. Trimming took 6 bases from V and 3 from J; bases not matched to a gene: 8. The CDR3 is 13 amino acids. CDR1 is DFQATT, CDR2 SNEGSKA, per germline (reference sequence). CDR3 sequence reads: CSAGGNSYYEQYF. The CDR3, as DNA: TGCAGTGCGGGGGGGAACAGTTACTACGAGCAGTACTTC.

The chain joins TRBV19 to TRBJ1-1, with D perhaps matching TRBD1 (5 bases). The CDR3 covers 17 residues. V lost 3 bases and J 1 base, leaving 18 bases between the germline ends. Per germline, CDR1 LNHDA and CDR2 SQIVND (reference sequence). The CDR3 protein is CASSIGGGTSWNTEAFF. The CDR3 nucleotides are TGTGCCAGTAGTATCGGGGGGGGTACAAGCTGGAACACTGAAGCTTTCTTT.

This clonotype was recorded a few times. The CDR3 sequence is CASSQGETSSYEQYF. CDR3 nucleotide sequence: TGTGCCAGCAGCCAAGGGGAGACTAGCAGTTACGAGCAGTACTTC. The genes are TRBV3-1 and TRBJ2-7; 7 bases align to TRBD2. The CDR3 extends over 15 amino acids. Per germline, CDR1 LGHDT and CDR2 YNNKEL (reference sequence). Trimming removed 1 base from V and 4 bases from J; junction bases left unmatched: 7.

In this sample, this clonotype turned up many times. This CDR3 is CASSRGQGANEKLFF. CDR3 nucleotides: TGTGCCAGCAGCCGCGGACAGGGGGCTAATGAAAAACTGTTTTTT. The V gene is TRBV6-1, the J gene TRBJ1-4, with TRBD1 matching over 10 bases. Germline V CDR1 and CDR2: MNHNS, SASEGT. The CDR3 is made up of 15 amino acids. V trimming: 6 bases; J trimming: 3 bases; junction bases outside the gene matches: 4.